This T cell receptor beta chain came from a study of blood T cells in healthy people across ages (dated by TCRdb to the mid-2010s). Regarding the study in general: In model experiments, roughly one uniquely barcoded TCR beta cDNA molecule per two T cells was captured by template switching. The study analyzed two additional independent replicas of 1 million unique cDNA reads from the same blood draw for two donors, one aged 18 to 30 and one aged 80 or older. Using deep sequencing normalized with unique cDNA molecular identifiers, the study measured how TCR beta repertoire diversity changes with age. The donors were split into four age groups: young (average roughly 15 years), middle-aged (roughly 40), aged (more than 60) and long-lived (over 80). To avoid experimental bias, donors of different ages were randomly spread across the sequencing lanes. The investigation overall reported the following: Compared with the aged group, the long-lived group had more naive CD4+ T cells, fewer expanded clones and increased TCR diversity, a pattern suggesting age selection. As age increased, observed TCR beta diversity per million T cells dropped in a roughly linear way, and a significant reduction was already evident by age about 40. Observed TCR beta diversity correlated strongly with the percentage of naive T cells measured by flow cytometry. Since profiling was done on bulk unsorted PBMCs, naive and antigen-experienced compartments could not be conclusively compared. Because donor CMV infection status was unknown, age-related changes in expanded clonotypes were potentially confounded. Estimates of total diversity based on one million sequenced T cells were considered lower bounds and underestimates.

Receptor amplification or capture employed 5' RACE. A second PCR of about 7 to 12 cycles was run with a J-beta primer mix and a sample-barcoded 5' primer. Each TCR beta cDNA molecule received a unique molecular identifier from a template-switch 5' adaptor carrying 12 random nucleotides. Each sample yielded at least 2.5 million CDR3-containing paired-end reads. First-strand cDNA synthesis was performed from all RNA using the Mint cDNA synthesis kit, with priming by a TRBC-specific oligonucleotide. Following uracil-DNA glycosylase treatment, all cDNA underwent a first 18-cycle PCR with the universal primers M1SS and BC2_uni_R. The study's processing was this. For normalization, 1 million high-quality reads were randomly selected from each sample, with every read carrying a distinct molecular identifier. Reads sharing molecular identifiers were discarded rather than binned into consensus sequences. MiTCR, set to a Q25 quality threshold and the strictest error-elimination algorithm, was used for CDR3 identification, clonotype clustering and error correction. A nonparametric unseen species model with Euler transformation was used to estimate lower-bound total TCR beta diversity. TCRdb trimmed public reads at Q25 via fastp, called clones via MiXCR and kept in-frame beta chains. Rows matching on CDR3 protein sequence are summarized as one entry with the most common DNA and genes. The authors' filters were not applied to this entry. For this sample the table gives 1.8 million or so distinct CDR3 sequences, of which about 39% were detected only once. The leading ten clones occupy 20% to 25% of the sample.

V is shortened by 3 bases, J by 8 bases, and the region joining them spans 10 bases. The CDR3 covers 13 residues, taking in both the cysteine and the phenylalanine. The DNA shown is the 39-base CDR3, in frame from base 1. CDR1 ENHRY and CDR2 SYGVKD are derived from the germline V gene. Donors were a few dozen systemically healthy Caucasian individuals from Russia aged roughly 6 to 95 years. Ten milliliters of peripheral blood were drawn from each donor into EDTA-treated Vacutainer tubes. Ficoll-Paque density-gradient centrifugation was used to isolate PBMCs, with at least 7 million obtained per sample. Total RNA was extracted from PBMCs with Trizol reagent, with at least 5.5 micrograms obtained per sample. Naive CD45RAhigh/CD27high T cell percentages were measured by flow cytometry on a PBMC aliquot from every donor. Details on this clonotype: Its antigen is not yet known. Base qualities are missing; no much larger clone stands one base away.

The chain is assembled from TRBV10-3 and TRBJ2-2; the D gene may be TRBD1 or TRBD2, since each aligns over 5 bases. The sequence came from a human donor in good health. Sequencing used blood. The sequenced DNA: TGTGCCATCAGTGACGGGGCCGAGGGGGAGCTGTTTTTT. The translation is CAISDGAEGELFF.